This T cell receptor (beta chain) emerged from a study of cytomegalovirus exposure and HLA in healthy donors. The PCR ran on 60 Vbeta and 13 Jbeta primers. Generated by immunoSEQ multiplex PCR, the TCRdb table keeps only in-frame clones and is missing some. Among roughly 140,000 clones, 60% to 85% were seen once, and the ten largest hold approximately 2.9%. CDR3 length: 16 amino acids. Germline CDR1 SEHNR, CDR2 FQNEAQ (reference sequence). V was cut by 5 bases and J by 0 bases, with 17 bases left in between. This chain connects TRBV7-9 to TRBJ2-7; D may be TRBD2 (6 bases). The sample taken for sequencing was PBMCs. This receptor was taken from a man aged 40-50 years in good health and CMV-seropositive. The CDR3 bases are TGTGCCAGCAGCCCTCCGGCAGCGGGTGACTCCTACGAGCAGTACTTC. As protein: CASSPPAAGDSYEQYF.